This entry lists 5 T cell receptor beta chains sequenced from one sample in a study of T cell changes during pregnancy in multiple sclerosis. Repertoires were generated with immunoSEQ multiplex PCR, while TCRdb's copy carries only in-frame clones and drops some. The sample has tens of thousands of clones; about 87% are singletons. Sample: CD4+ T cells from peripheral blood mononuclear cells, taken in the second trimester of pregnancy. The receptors were sampled from a female donor with multiple sclerosis, enrolled in a pregnancy study.

This chain uses TRBV7-2 with TRBJ2-7; unclear D gene. This CDR3 is built from 16 residues. Germline CDR1 is SGHTA and CDR2 is FQGNSA. Trimming pared 5 bases from V and 2 bases from J, leaving 19 bases between. Here the CDR3 DNA reads TGTGCCAGCAGCCCTCAAAGTGGGCAGGTCACCTACGAGCAGTACTTC. The encoded protein is CASSPQSGQVTYEQYF. Drawing the rest from reference TRBV7-2 and TRBJ2-7, the complete variable domain is GAGVSQSPSNKVTEKGKDVELRCDPISGHTALYWYRQSLGQGLEFLIYFQGNSAPDKSGLPSDRFSAERTGGSVSTLTIQRTQQEDSAVYLCASSPQSGQVTYEQYFGPGTRLTVT.

The V gene is TRBV5-4, the J gene TRBJ1-2; the D gene is possibly TRBD1 (6 bases). V was pared by 0 bases and J by 7 bases, with 16 bases between. Germline V gene data show CDR1 as SGHNT and CDR2 as YYREEE (reference sequence). This CDR3 is built from 15 residues. The chain's CDR3 is CASSLGVTGLGGYTF. Here the CDR3 DNA reads TGTGCCAGCAGCTTGGGAGTAACAGGGCTGGGTGGCTACACCTTC.

V is TRBV5-1 and J is TRBJ2-7; D gene unclear. Per the germline V gene, CDR1 is SGHRS and CDR2 is YFSETQ. The V end was cut by 0 bases, the J end by 6 bases, with 16 bases between. This CDR3 region has 15 residues. DNA of the CDR3: TGCGCCAGCAGCTTGGATGGGCCCCCAAGTACCGAGCAGTACTTC. It is translated as CASSLDGPPSTEQYF.

J is TRBJ2-1 and V is TRBV30, with TRBD1 matching 7 bases. Germline V CDR1 and CDR2: GTSNPN, SVGIG (reference sequence). There are 14 residues in the CDR3. The V and J ends lost 2 bases and 1 base, in that order; junction bases with no gene match: 2. The CDR3 DNA follows: TGTGCCTGGAGTTTGGGACAGTCCTACAATGAGCAGTTCTTC. It encodes CAWSLGQSYNEQFF.

This chain connects TRBV7-6 to TRBJ2-1; 9 nucleotides agree with TRBD1. This CDR3 is 15 amino acids long. Per germline, CDR1 SGHVS and CDR2 FNYEAQ. Trimming at V came to 6 bases and at J to 1 base, leaving 4 bases not matched to a gene. In DNA form, the CDR3 reads TGTGCCAGCAGTCGGGACAGGGTATCCTACAATGAGCAGTTCTTC. The encoded protein is CASSRDRVSYNEQFF.